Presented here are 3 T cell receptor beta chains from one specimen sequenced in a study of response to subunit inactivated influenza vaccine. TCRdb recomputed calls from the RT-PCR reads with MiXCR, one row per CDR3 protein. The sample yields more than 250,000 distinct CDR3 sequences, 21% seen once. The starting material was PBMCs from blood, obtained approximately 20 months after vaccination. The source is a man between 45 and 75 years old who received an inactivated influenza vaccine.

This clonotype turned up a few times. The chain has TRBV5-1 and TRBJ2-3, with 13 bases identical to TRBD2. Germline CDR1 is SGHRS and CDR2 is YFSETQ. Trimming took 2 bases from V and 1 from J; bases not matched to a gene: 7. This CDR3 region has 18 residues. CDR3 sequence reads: CASSFGTSGAKRTDTQYF. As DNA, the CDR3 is TGCGCCAGCAGCTTCGGGACTAGCGGGGCCAAGCGCACAGATACGCAGTATTTT.

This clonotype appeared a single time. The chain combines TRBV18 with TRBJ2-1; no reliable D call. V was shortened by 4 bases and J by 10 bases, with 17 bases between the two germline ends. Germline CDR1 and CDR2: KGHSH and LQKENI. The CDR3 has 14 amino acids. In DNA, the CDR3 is TGTGCCAGCTCACGGAACGGTCGCACCAGCGAGCAGTTCTTC. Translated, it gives CASSRNGRTSEQFF. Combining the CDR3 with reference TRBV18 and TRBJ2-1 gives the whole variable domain NAGVMQNPRHLVRRRGQEARLRCSPMKGHSHVYWYRQLPEEGLKFMVYLQKENIIDESGMPKERFSAEFPKEGPSILRIQQVVRGDSAAYFCASSRNGRTSEQFFGPGTRLTVL.

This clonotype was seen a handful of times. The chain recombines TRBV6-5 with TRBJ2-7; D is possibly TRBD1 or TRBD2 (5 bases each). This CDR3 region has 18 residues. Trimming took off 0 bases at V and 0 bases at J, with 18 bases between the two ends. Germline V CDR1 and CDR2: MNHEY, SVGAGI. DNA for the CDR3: TGTGCCAGCAGTTACTCTAGTCCCGGACACCTAGCCTCCTACGAGCAGTACTTC. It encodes CASSYSSPGHLASYEQYF.